The entry below gives a single T cell receptor (beta chain) sequence along with its context. These data originate in a study of blood T cell repertoires in COVID-19. Study-wide background: Researchers got acute and convalescent COVID-19 samples from the United States, Italy and Spain. PBMCs, B-cell-depleted T cells, or T cells were the source of the cDNA or gDNA that made up the material.

In the study's own analysis: Researchers report that nucleated cell counts were estimated from reference gene primer amplification. This table comes from immunoSEQ multiplex PCR, and its TCRdb copy is limited to in-frame clones, with some not included. V, J and clone size derive from that table, while D and trimming were established from the DNA sequence. Here the sample spans 130,000 to 150,000 clones, around four fifths being singletons. Trimming removed 7 bases from V and 8 bases from J, with 20 bases in between. The CDR3 contains 14 residues. Germline V gives CDR1 MDHEN, CDR2 SYDVKM. The J gene is TRBJ1-1, the V gene TRBV28; D gene ambiguous. The material sequenced was peripheral blood. The TCR comes from a middle-aged woman with active or convalescent COVID-19. This CDR3 is CASKTPRSPSEAFF. As DNA, the CDR3 is TGTGCCAGCAAAACCCCTCGGTCCCCCTCCGAAGCTTTCTTT.